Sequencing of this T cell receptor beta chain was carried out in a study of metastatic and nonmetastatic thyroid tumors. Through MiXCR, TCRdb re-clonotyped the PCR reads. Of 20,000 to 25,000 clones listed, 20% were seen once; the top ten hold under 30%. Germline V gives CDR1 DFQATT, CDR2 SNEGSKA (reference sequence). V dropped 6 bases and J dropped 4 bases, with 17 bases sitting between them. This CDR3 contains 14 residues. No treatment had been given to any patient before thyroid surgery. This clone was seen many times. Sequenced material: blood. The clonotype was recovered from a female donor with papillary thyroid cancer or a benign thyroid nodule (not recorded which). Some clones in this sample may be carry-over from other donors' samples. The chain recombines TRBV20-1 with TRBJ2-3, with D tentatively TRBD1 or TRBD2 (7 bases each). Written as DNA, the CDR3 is TGCAGTGCCCCGAACAGGGGAGGGGCAGATACGCAGTATTTT. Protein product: CSAPNRGGADTQYF.